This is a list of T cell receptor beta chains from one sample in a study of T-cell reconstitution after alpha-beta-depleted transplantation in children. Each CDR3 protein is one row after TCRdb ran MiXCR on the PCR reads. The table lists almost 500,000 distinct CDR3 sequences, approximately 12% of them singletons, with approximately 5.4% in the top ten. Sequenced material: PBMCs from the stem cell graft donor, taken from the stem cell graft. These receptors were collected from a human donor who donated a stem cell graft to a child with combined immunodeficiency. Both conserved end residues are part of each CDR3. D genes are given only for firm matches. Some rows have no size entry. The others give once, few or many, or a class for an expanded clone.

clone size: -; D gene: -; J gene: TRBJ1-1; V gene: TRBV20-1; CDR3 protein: CSASLARSEAFF; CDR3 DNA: TGCAGTGCTAGCCTGGCCCGGAGTGAAGCTTTCTTT
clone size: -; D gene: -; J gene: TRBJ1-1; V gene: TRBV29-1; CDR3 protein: CSVEGGRRGYTEAFF; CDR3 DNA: TGCAGCGTTGAAGGTGGGCGGCGAGGGTACACTGAAGCTTTCTTT
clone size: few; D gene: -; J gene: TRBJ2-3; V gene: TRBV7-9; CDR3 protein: CASRPPTGEDTDTQYF; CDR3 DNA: TGTGCCAGCAGGCCCCCCACGGGGGAAGACACAGATACGCAGTATTTT
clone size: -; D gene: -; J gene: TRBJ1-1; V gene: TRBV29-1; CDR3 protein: CSAATVPNTEAFF; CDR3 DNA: TGCAGCGCTGCCACGGTTCCGAACACTGAAGCTTTCTTT
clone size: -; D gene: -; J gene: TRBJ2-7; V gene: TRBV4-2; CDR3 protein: CASSPGLFGYEQYF; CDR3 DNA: TGTGCCAGCAGCCCCGGGCTATTCGGCTACGAGCAGTACTTC
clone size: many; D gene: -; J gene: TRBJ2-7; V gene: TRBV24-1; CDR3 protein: CATSFGGEFNEQYF; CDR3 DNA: TGTGCCACCAGTTTCGGGGGCGAATTTAACGAGCAGTACTTC
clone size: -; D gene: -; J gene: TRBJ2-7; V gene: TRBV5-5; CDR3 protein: CASSSPNGYEQYF; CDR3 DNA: TGTGCCAGCAGCTCCCCTAACGGTTACGAGCAGTACTTC
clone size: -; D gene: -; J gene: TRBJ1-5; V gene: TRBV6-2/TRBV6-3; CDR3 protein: CASKYPGNQPQHF; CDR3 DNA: TGTGCCAGCAAGTACCCGGGAAATCAGCCCCAGCATTTT
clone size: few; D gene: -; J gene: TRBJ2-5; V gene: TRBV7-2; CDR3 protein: CASSLASASGETQYF; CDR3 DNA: TGTGCCAGCAGCTTAGCGAGCGCCTCGGGAGAGACCCAGTACTTC
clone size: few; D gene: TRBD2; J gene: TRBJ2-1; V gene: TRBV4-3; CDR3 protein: CASSQNEGLAIYNEQFF; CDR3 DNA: TGCGCCAGCAGCCAGAATGAAGGACTAGCGATTTACAATGAGCAGTTCTTC
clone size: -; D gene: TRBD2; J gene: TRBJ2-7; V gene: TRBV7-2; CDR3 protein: CASSERLAGYYEQYF; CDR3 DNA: TGTGCCAGCAGCGAGCGACTAGCGGGCTACTACGAGCAGTACTTC
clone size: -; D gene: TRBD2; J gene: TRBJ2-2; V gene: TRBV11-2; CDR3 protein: CASSPNGLAGGSTGELFF; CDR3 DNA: TGTGCCAGCAGCCCGAACGGACTAGCGGGGGGGTCTACCGGGGAGCTGTTTTTT
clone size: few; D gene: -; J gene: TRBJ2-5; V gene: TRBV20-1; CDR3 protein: CSASGALTQYF; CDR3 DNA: TGCAGTGCTAGCGGGGCTTTGACCCAGTACTTC
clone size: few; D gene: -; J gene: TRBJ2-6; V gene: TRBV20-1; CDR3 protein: CSAQDYRDGANVLTF; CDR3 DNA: TGCAGTGCTCAAGATTACAGGGATGGGGCCAACGTCCTGACTTTC
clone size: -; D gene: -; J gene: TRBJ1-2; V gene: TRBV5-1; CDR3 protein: CASRPDAGGYGYTF; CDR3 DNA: TGCGCCAGCAGACCGGACGCGGGCGGCTATGGCTACACCTTC
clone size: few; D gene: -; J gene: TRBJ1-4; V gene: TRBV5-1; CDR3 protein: CASSLRHLGEKLFF; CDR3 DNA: TGCGCCAGCAGCTTGCGACACCTAGGGGAAAAACTGTTTTTT
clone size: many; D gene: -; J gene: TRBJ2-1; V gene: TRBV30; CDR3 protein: CAWSRGGGDNEQFF; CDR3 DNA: TGTGCCTGGAGTCGTGGGGGCGGCGACAATGAGCAGTTCTTC
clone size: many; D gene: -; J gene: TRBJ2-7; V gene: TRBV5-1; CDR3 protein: CASSAHPDRRSEQYF; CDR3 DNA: TGCGCCAGCAGCGCCCACCCCGACCGGAGATCAGAGCAGTACTTC
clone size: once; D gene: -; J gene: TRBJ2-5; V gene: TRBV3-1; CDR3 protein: CASSPEGGQYF; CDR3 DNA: TGTGCCAGCAGCCCAGAGGGTGGCCAGTACTTC
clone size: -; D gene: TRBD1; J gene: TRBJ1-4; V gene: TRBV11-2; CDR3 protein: CASSLVRQGGDEKLFF; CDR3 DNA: TGTGCCAGCAGCTTAGTCAGACAGGGAGGAGATGAAAAACTGTTTTTT
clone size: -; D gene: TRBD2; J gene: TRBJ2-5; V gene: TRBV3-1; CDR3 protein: CASSQALALAGLQETQYF; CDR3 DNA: TGTGCCAGCAGCCAAGCGCTGGCACTAGCGGGCTTACAAGAGACCCAGTACTTC
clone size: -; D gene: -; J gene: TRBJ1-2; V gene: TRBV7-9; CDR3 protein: CASASRTADGYTF; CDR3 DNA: TGTGCCAGCGCCAGCCGGACAGCCGACGGCTACACCTTC
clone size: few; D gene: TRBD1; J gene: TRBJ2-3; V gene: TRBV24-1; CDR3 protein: CATSDPWDRVTDTQYF; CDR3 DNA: TGTGCCACCAGTGATCCCTGGGACAGGGTGACAGATACGCAGTATTTT
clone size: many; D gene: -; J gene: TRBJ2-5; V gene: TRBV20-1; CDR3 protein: CSARVGLIQETQYF; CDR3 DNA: TGCAGTGCTAGAGTAGGCTTAATACAAGAGACCCAGTACTTC
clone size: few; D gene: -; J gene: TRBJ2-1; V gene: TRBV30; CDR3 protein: CAWMGGRVDNEQFF; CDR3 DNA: TGTGCCTGGATGGGCGGGCGGGTCGACAATGAGCAGTTCTTC
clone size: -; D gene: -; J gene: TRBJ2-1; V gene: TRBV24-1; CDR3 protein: CATSSDEGGLNEQFF; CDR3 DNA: TGTGCCACCAGCTCAGATGAAGGAGGCTTGAATGAGCAGTTCTTC
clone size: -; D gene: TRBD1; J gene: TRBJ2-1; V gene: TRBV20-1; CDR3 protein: CSARSNRGINEQFF; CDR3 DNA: TGCAGTGCTAGGTCAAACAGGGGTATCAATGAGCAGTTCTTC
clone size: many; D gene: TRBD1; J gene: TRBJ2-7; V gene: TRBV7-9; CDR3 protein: CASSLEQGPYEQYF; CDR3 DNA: TGTGCCAGCAGCTTAGAACAGGGGCCCTACGAGCAGTACTTC
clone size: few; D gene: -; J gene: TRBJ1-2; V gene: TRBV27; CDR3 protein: CASSLSGQGDGYTF; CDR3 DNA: TGTGCCAGCAGTTTATCAGGGCAGGGAGATGGCTACACCTTC
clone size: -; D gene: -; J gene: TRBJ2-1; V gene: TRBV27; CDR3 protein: CASSVRGLRWDEQFF; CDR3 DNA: TGTGCCAGCAGTGTACGGGGCCTCCGGTGGGATGAGCAGTTCTTC
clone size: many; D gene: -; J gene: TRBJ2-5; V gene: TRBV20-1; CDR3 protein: CSANHPVAGPSQETQYF; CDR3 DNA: TGCAGTGCTAATCATCCGGTCGCAGGTCCATCCCAAGAGACCCAGTACTTC
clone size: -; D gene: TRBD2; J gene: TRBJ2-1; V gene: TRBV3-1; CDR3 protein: CASSQEGLAGYNEQFF; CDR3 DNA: TGTGCCAGCAGCCAAGAAGGATTAGCGGGATACAATGAGCAGTTCTTC
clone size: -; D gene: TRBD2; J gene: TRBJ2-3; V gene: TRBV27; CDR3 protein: CASSFDRLGLGQRESTDTQYF; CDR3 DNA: TGTGCCAGCAGTTTTGATAGGTTGGGGCTGGGGCAGCGGGAGAGCACAGATACGCAGTATTTT
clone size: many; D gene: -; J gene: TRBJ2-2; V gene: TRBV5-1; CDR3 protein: CASSDRGTPGELFF; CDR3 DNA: TGCGCCAGCAGCGATCGAGGGACTCCCGGGGAGCTGTTTTTT
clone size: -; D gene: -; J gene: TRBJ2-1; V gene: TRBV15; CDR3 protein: CATSREGVFDEQFF; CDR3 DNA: TGTGCCACCAGCAGAGAGGGGGTTTTCGATGAGCAGTTCTTC
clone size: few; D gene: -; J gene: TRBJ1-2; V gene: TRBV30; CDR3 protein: CAWSYQGRRYGYTF; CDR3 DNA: TGTGCCTGGAGTTATCAGGGGCGACGCTATGGCTACACCTTC
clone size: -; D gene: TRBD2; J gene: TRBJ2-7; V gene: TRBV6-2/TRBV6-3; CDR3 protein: CASSRLAGEVYEQYF; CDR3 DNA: TGTGCCAGCAGCCGACTAGCGGGAGAAGTTTACGAGCAGTACTTC
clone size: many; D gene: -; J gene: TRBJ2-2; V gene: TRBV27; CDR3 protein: CASSLSIDSGELFF; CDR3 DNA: TGTGCCAGCAGTTTATCGATAGATTCCGGGGAGCTGTTTTTT
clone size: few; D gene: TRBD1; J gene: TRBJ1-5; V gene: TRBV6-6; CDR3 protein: CATGDRGVQPQHF; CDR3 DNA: TGTGCCACGGGGGACAGGGGAGTCCAGCCCCAGCATTTT
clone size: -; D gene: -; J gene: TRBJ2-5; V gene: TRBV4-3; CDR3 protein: CASSQYHRSYGETQYF; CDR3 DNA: TGCGCCAGCAGCCAATATCACAGGTCGTACGGGGAGACCCAGTACTTC
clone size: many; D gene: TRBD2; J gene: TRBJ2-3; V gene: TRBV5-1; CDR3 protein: CASSLAIIAGQTDTQYF; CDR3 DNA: TGCGCCAGCAGCTTGGCCATAATAGCGGGGCAGACAGATACGCAGTATTTT
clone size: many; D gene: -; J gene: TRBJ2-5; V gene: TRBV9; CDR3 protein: CASSVQQGRETQYF; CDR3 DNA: TGTGCCAGCAGCGTACAACAGGGTCGAGAGACCCAGTACTTC
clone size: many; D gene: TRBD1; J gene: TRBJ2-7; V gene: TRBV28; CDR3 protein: CASSITGGYEQYF; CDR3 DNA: TGTGCCAGCAGCATCACAGGGGGATACGAGCAGTACTTC
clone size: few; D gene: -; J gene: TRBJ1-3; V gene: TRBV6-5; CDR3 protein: CASSYSHPGTPSSGNTIYF; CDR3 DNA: TGTGCCAGCAGTTACTCGCACCCCGGGACTCCCAGCTCTGGAAACACCATATATTTT
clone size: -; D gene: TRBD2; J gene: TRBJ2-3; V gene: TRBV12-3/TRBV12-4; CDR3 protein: CASSPPTSGGAGDTQYF; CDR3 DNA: TGTGCCAGCAGCCCCCCGACTAGCGGGGGGGCTGGAGATACGCAGTATTTT
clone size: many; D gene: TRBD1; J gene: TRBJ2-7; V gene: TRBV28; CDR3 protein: CASSLWGQGYEQYF; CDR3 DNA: TGTGCCAGCAGTTTATGGGGACAGGGTTACGAGCAGTACTTC
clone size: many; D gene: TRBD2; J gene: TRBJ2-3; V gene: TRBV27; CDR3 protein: CASSSRGARMRRTDTQYF; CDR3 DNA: TGTGCCAGCAGTTCGCGGGGGGCCCGCATGAGGCGCACAGATACGCAGTATTTT
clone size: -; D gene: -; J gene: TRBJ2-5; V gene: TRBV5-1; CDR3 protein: CASSLESGETQYF; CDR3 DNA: TGCGCCAGCAGCTTGGAGTCCGGGGAGACCCAGTACTTC
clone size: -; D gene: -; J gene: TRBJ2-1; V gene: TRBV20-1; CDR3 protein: CSARGTVDEQFF; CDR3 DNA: TGCAGTGCTAGAGGGACAGTCGATGAGCAGTTCTTC
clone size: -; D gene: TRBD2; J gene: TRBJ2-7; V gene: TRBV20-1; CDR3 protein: CSARLSGGNYEQYF; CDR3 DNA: TGCAGTGCTAGACTTAGCGGGGGGAACTACGAGCAGTACTTC
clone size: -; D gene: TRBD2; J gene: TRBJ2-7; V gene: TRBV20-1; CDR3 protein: CSARDLAGDYEQYF; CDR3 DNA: TGCAGTGCTAGAGATCTGGCGGGGGACTACGAGCAGTACTTC
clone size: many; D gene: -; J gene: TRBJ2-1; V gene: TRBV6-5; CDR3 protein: CASSYSNGRGDYNEQFF; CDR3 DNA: TGTGCCAGCAGTTACTCGAATGGCAGGGGGGACTACAATGAGCAGTTCTTC
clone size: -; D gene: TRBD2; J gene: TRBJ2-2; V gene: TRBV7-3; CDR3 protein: CASSPIGLAGGPGELFF; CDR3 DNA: TGTGCCAGCAGTCCTATCGGACTAGCGGGAGGCCCCGGGGAGCTGTTTTTT